The 22 T cell receptor beta chains below all came from one sample that was sequenced in a study of T-cell memory formation after mild COVID-19 (dated by TCRdb to the early 2020s). The receptor library was made with 5' RACE. The sequencing machine was an Illumina NovaSeq 6000. Using fastp trimming at Q25 and MiXCR clonotype assembly, TCRdb reanalyzed the public sequencing data and kept in-frame beta chains. Merged by CDR3 protein, the rows form single entries marked with the most common genes and DNA. This sample lists 6,100 or so distinct CDR3 sequences; around 20% were detected once. The ten biggest clones cover 45% to 65% of the sample. The sample consisted of PBMCs or a T cell subset sorted from them (not recorded which). These receptors all come from an adult woman who had mild COVID-19 (a few samples of this study predate the infection). The sample titles of this study are shuffled in the database, so cell type and time point are left out; the donor was told from shared clones.

At least ten counts were recorded for this clonotype. The V and J genes are TRBV2 and TRBJ1-5; 9 bases are a match to TRBD1. Germline V CDR1 and CDR2: SNHLY, FYNNEI. The J segment lost 0 bases and the V segment lost 3 bases, leaving 6 bases of the junction unmatched. The CDR3 consists of 17 residues. The CDR3 DNA reads as TGTGCCAGCAGTGATCAGGGGACAGGGTATAGCAATCAGCCCCAGCATTTT. Its protein is CASSDQGTGYSNQPQHF. Full variable domain (outside the CDR3, taken from reference TRBV2 and TRBJ1-5): EPEVTQTPSHQVTQMGQEVILRCVPISNHLYFYWYRQILGQKVEFLVSFYNNEISEKSEIFDDQFSVERPDGSNFTLKIRSTKLEDSAMYFCASSDQGTGYSNQPQHFGDGTRLSIL.

This clonotype was seen ten or more times. The chain combines TRBV9 with TRBJ1-1; D not certain. The CDR3 runs to 17 residues. Between the trimmed V and J ends, which lost 0 bases and 1 base, there was a span of 16 bases. In germline, CDR1 is SGDLS, CDR2 YYNGEE. CDR3 DNA sequence: TGTGCCAGCAGCGTAGGAAGTAGGGAGTCTTCGAACACTGAAGCTTTCTTT. Translated: CASSVGSRESSNTEAFF.

At least ten counts were recorded for this clonotype. This chain joins TRBV2 and TRBJ2-5; TRBD2 matches 11 bases. Germline assignment: CDR1 SNHLY and CDR2 FYNNEI. The J segment lost 3 bases and the V segment lost 6 bases, leaving 9 bases of the junction unmatched. The CDR3 covers 16 residues. The DNA for the CDR3 is TGTGCCAGCAGGGAACTAGCGGGGGTTTCAAAAGAGACCCAGTACTTC. This sequence encodes CASRELAGVSKETQYF. Variable domain in full (rest from reference TRBV2 and TRBJ2-5): EPEVTQTPSHQVTQMGQEVILRCVPISNHLYFYWYRQILGQKVEFLVSFYNNEISEKSEIFDDQFSVERPDGSNFTLKIRSTKLEDSAMYFCASRELAGVSKETQYFGPGTRLLVL.

This rearrangement joins TRBV7-8 to TRBJ2-3; possible D gene TRBD2, 6 bases. The CDR3 has 12 amino acids. Germline values: CDR1 SGHVS, CDR2 FQNEAQ. Trimming removed 5 bases from V and 8 bases from J, with 11 bases in between. The CDR3 protein is CASSQQGGTQYF. For the CDR3, the DNA is TGTGCCAGCAGCCAGCAGGGAGGTACGCAGTATTTT.

This clonotype came up many times. The genes are TRBV12-5 and TRBJ1-3; D gene uncertain. This CDR3 comprises 13 residues. Germline values: CDR1 LGHNT, CDR2 FRNRAP. The V end was cut by 5 bases, the J end by 3 bases, with 8 bases between. CDR3 nucleotide sequence: TGTGCTAGTGGTCGGACCGTTGGAAACACCATATATTTT. Encoded protein: CASGRTVGNTIYF.

Ten or more counts support this clonotype. This chain joins TRBV10-3 and TRBJ1-5; D gene uncertain. The CDR3 is 13 amino acids. Trimming shortened V by 6 bases and J by 6 bases, and 12 bases separated the two germline ends. Germline CDR1 ENHRY, CDR2 SYGVKD. CDR3 DNA: TGTGCCATCAGCTTGGAATCGGCTCAGCCCCAGCATTTT. Translating gives CAISLESAQPQHF.

This clonotype is medium-sized. This CDR3 reads CASSYSFRGGYEQYF. The CDR3 nucleotides are TGTGCCAGCAGTTACTCCTTCAGGGGGGGTTACGAGCAGTACTTC. The rearrangement joins TRBV6-6 to TRBJ2-7; D may correspond to TRBD1 or TRBD2 (7 bases each). The CDR3 runs to 15 residues. Germline V gene data show CDR1 as MNHNY and CDR2 as SVGAGI (reference sequence). V shed 0 bases and J shed 4 bases, with 13 bases lying between them.

This clonotype was counted at least ten times. DNA for the CDR3: TGTGCCAGCAGTCCGCCGGGGACAGGGGGGGACTATGGCTACACCTTC. Translation: CASSPPGTGGDYGYTF. The chain carries TRBV12-3 or TRBV12-4 and TRBJ1-2, with TRBD1 matching over 11 bases. V lost 5 bases, J lost 3 bases, and 8 bases stayed unmatched. The CDR3 covers 16 residues.

This clonotype was recorded a few times. The V and J genes are TRBV4-2 and TRBJ2-3; D is uncertain. The CDR3 length is 11 residues. Germline lookup yields CDR1 LGHNA and CDR2 YNFKEQ. V lost 3 bases and J 4 bases, leaving 2 bases between the germline ends. The CDR3 bases are TGTGCCAGCAGCCACTCAGATACGCAGTATTTT. Translated: CASSHSDTQYF.

Many counts were recorded for this clonotype. As DNA, the CDR3 is TGTGCCAGCAGCTTAGGGGCAAGCAATCAGCCCCAGCATTTT. Protein: CASSLGASNQPQHF. The genes are TRBV7-9 and TRBJ1-5; D is uncertain. With 1 base removed from V and 1 base from J, the gap between germline ends came to 5 bases. The length of the CDR3 is 14 residues. Germline CDR1 SEHNR, CDR2 FQNEAQ (reference sequence).

This clonotype was recorded many times. This chain connects TRBV11-3 to TRBJ1-6; tentative D call: TRBD1 (6 bases). V gave up 4 bases and J gave up 10 bases, with 29 bases separating them. CDR1 and CDR2 (germline): SGHNT, YENEEA. The CDR3 has 19 residues. This CDR3 reads CASSSSEFRGSLKESPLHF. CDR3 coding DNA: TGTGCCAGCAGCTCTAGTGAATTCAGGGGTAGTTTAAAGGAATCACCCCTCCACTTT.

This clonotype was observed many times. J is TRBJ1-3 and V is TRBV7-8; D remains ambiguous. Trimming stripped 5 bases from V and 9 bases from J, with 14 bases between. Germline loops: CDR1 SGHVS, CDR2 FQNEAQ. The CDR3 runs to 13 residues. CDR3 in amino acids: CASSPDRAVTIYF. The CDR3 region has the DNA TGTGCCAGCAGCCCGGACCGGGCGGTCACCATATATTTT.

This clonotype qualifies as medium-sized. The chain joins TRBV5-1 to TRBJ2-7, with D possibly matching TRBD1 (6 bases). The germline V gene has CDR1 SGHRS and CDR2 YFSETQ. The CDR3 consists of 15 residues. V lost 4 bases and J 3 bases, leaving 17 bases between the germline ends. The CDR3 region has the DNA TGCGCCAGCAGCCAGACAGGTGGCGTGGGCTACGAGCAGTACTTC. Translating it yields CASSQTGGVGYEQYF.

This clonotype was counted ten times or more. The J gene is TRBJ2-2, the V gene TRBV5-4; D may be TRBD1 (6 bases). Looked up from germline, CDR1 is SGHNT and CDR2 is YYREEE (reference sequence). The length of the CDR3 is 14 residues. Trimming pared 7 bases from V and 4 bases from J, leaving 14 bases between. This CDR3 is CASQQGLPTGELFF. The DNA of the CDR3 is TGTGCCAGCCAACAGGGCCTACCCACCGGGGAGCTGTTTTTT. The full variable domain, in which reference TRBV5-4 and TRBJ2-2 provide the parts outside the CDR3, is ETGVTQSPTHLIKTRGQQVTLRCSSQSGHNTVSWYQQALGQGPQFIFQYYREEENGRGNFPPRFSGLQFPNYSSELNVNALELDDSALYLCASQQGLPTGELFFGEGSRLTVL.

In this sample, this clonotype is medium-sized. The J gene is TRBJ2-1, the V gene TRBV5-4; 9 bases align to TRBD1. CDR3 length: 14 amino acids. Trimming removed 3 bases from V and 15 bases from J; junction bases left unmatched: 13. Germline V gene lookup returns CDR1 SGHNT and CDR2 YYREEE (reference sequence). The CDR3 loop reads CASSSWTGEDRRFF. The CDR3 DNA follows: TGTGCCAGCAGCTCCTGGACAGGGGAGGACAGGCGGTTCTTC.

This clonotype was seen many times. The gene calls are TRBV5-4 and TRBJ2-7; D is perhaps TRBD1 or TRBD2 (5 bases each). The CDR3 loop spans 13 amino acids. The V end lost 4 bases, the J end lost 2 bases, and 10 bases lay between the germline ends. Germline CDR1 SGHNT, CDR2 YYREEE (reference sequence). CDR3 amino acids: CASSVRDAYEQYF. CDR3 nucleotides: TGTGCCAGCAGCGTCCGGGACGCCTACGAGCAGTACTTC.

This clonotype is medium-sized. V and J are TRBV6-5 and TRBJ2-7; 11 bases map to TRBD1. This CDR3 has 17 amino acids. J gave up 0 bases and V 2 bases, and 6 bases lay outside the gene matches. CDR1 is MNHEY and CDR2 is SVGAGI in the germline V gene. CDR3 region: CASSYTGTGGFSYEQYF. CDR3 DNA: TGTGCCAGCAGTTACACCGGGACAGGGGGTTTCTCCTACGAGCAGTACTTC.

This clonotype is medium-sized (0.01 to 0.1%). This chain links TRBV12-3 or TRBV12-4 with TRBJ1-1; D is ambiguous. The CDR3 extends over 13 amino acids. The V end was cut by 0 bases, the J end by 1 base, with 3 bases between. The CDR3 spells CASSLARNTEAFF. Written as DNA, the CDR3 is TGTGCCAGCAGTTTAGCCAGGAACACTGAAGCTTTCTTT.

This clonotype was recorded many times. This sequence joins TRBV7-9 and TRBJ2-7; no firm D call. The length of the CDR3 is 14 residues. Trimming removed 1 base at V and 2 bases at J, with 9 bases between. Germline assignment: CDR1 SEHNR and CDR2 FQNEAQ (reference sequence). The CDR3 sequence is CASSLVVRPYEQYF. The DNA for the CDR3 is TGTGCCAGCAGCTTAGTCGTTCGCCCCTACGAGCAGTACTTC.

This clonotype is labeled medium-sized. V gene TRBV7-9 combines with J gene TRBJ2-3, with unresolved D. This CDR3 has 14 residues. Per germline, CDR1 SEHNR and CDR2 FQNEAQ (reference sequence). V lost 2 bases, J lost 0 bases, and 6 bases lay in between. The CDR3 DNA is TGTGCCAGCAGCTTACACGGAAGCACAGATACGCAGTATTTT. Its protein product is CASSLHGSTDTQYF.

In this sample, this clonotype turned up many times. The rearrangement links TRBV2 to TRBJ1-1; 7 nucleotides align to TRBD1. The germline V gene encodes CDR1 SNHLY and CDR2 FYNNEI. CDR3 size: 13 residues. V lost 7 bases, J lost 13 bases, and 15 bases stayed unmatched. The CDR3 sequence is CASMRQGALKLFF. The CDR3 coding sequence is TGTGCCAGCATGAGACAGGGCGCACTGAAGCTTTTCTTT.

This clonotype was observed many times. The chain carries TRBV3-1 and TRBJ2-5; D is undetermined. Germline V CDR1 and CDR2: LGHDT, YNNKEL (reference sequence). The CDR3 spans 14 residues. V lost 0 bases, J lost 3 bases, and 8 bases lay in between. The DNA of the CDR3 is TGTGCCAGCAGCCAAGAGCACAGCGAAGAGACCCAGTACTTC. It codes for CASSQEHSEETQYF.